In its sample, the clone carrying this T cell receptor beta chain was seen many times. Its antigen is unknown. Not enrolled were patients with uncontrolled infection, other autoimmune disease, pregnancy or lactation. Clinical symptoms, serum thyroxine, TRAb, thyroid ultrasound and orbital computed tomography informed diagnoses. The data are from a study of T cells in Graves' hyperthyroidism and ophthalmopathy. Amplification yielded TCR beta CDR3 regions, with RNA transcripts as the source. During a first-round RT-PCR of the TCR CDR3, the HTBI primer set was used. TCRdb re-called the multiplex PCR reads with MiXCR, one entry per CDR3 protein. The data show some 400,000 distinct CDR3 sequences, about 15% seen once. Study-wide findings and caveats: Most thyroid clonotypes with frequency above 0.001 were detected in blood. Ophthalmopathy was predicted by the model a median of about 6.7 months ahead of onset.

Trimming took 2 bases from V and 1 from J, leaving 10 bases between them. CDR3 length equals 15 residues. The germline CDR1 and CDR2 sequences are SGHTA and FQGNSA. The chain combines TRBV7-2 with TRBJ2-3, with TRBD2 as a possible D gene (6 bases). The clonotype originates from a woman aged 60 to 75 with Graves' hyperthyroidism. Sequences were obtained from blood. Written as DNA, the CDR3 is TGTGCCAGCAGCTTAATGGGCGGGGGCACAGATACGCAGTATTTT. Translation: CASSLMGGGTDTQYF.